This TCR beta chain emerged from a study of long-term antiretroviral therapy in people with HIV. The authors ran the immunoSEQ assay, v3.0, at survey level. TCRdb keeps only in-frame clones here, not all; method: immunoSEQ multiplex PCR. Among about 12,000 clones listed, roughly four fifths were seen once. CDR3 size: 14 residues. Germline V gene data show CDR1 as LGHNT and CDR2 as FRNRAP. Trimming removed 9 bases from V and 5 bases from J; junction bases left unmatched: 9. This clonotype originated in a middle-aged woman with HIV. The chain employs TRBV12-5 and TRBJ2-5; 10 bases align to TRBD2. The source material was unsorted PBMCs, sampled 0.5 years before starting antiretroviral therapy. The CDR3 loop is CASKSGGARETQYF. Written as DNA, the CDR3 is TGTGCTAGCAAAAGCGGGGGGGCCCGGGAGACCCAGTACTTC.